Below, 28 T cell receptor beta chains from the same sample are listed, as sequenced in a study of T cell clonality in common variable immunodeficiency. Using immunoSEQ multiplex PCR, the repertoire was profiled, and TCRdb retains in-frame clones only, with some absent. Altogether tens of thousands of clones were found in the sample, and no singletons occur. Sequencing input: peripheral blood mononuclear cells. Receptors were obtained from a person aged 18-70 years in good health.

In its sample, this clone was seen many times. The read is 3 residues too short to cover the CDR3 end, so that end is filled in from the germline J gene. V is TRBV6-1 and J is TRBJ2-7; no clear D gene. In germline, CDR1 is MNHNS, CDR2 SASEGT. V gave up 3 bases and J gave up 3 bases, with 3 bases separating them. This CDR3 region has 11 residues. CDR3 bases read: TGTGCCAGCAGTGACAACTACGAG. Amino acids: CASSDNYE. The full CDR3 protein reads CASSDNYEQYF.

Ten or more counts support this clone. The sequenced fragment ends 3 residues before the CDR3 boundary, so the rest is inferred from the germline J gene. The V and J genes are TRBV5-1 and TRBJ2-1; TRBD1 aligns across 8 bases. The CDR3 extends over 15 amino acids. CDR1 is SGHRS and CDR2 is YFSETQ in the germline V gene. V lost 0 bases to trimming and J lost 6 bases; unmatched junction nucleotides: 5. The CDR3 bases that were read are TGCGCCAGCAGCTTGGCCGGACAGGGTATCAATGAG. This encodes CASSLAGQGINE. From start to end, the CDR3 is CASSLAGQGINEQFF.

This clone was picked up a small number of times. The read falls 3 residues short of the CDR3 end, and the missing part is taken from the germline J gene. The J gene is TRBJ2-1, the V gene TRBV7-8, with 10 positions matching TRBD2. The CDR3 covers 16 residues. Germline V CDR1 and CDR2: SGHVS, FQNEAQ. V dropped 5 bases and J dropped 1; count of bases not matched to a gene: 5. The sequenced CDR3 bases are TGTGCCAGCAGCGCCCTGACTAGCGGGTCCTACAATGAG. Its translation: CASSALTSGSYNE. The complete CDR3 protein is CASSALTSGSYNEQFF.

As concerns this clone: The sequenced fragment ends 3 residues before the CDR3 boundary, so the rest is inferred from the germline J gene. The chain recombines TRBV5-1 with TRBJ1-1; unclear D gene. The germline V gene encodes CDR1 SGHRS and CDR2 YFSETQ. The length of the CDR3 is 15 residues. The CDR3 is CASSQSLESTDTAFF. Incomplete CDR3 DNA: TGCGCCAGCAGCCAAAGTTTGGAAAGCACAGATACG.

Comments on this clone: The CDR3 end lies 3 residues beyond the end of the read and is filled in from the germline J gene. V usage is TRBV10-2 and J usage is TRBJ2-1, with TRBD1 matching 9 bases. Trimming removed 6 bases from V and 9 bases from J; junction bases left unmatched: 9. Germline V gives CDR1 WSHSY, CDR2 SAAADI. The CDR3 is 14 amino acids. The CDR3 is CASRKGQGVSEQFF. CDR3 bases read: TGCGCCAGCAGAAAGGGACAGGGCGTGAGTGAG.

This clone came up a few times. The read terminates 3 residues ahead of where the CDR3 ends, so the germline J gene completes it. V usage is TRBV19 and J usage is TRBJ1-5; TRBD1 agrees at 8 bases. CDR3 length equals 14 residues. After removal of 7 bases from V and 5 bases from J, the junction contained 7 bases not matched to a gene. Per the germline V gene, CDR1 is LNHDA and CDR2 is SQIVND (reference sequence). The CDR3 sequence is CASTILQGDQPQHF. Incomplete CDR3 DNA: TGTGCCAGTACTATCCTACAGGGGGATCAGCCC.

This clone was counted many times. The read terminates 3 residues before the CDR3 end, so the remaining end is supplied by the germline J gene. The chain joins TRBV20-1 to TRBJ2-3; D perhaps matches TRBD1 (5 bases). Trimming cost V 2 bases and J 1 base, with 10 bases left between them. This CDR3 has 14 amino acids. CDR1 DFQATT and CDR2 SNEGSKA come from the germline V gene (reference sequence). The CDR3 bases that were read are TGCAGTGCTAGAAAGGGGAAGGGCACAGATACG. This codes for CSARKGKGTDT. The whole CDR3 sequence reads CSARKGKGTDTQYF.

There are many counts of this clone. CDR3 loop: CSAKWGSSSYEQYF. Incomplete CDR3 DNA: TGCAGTGCTAAGTGGGGCTCGTCCTCCTACGAG. This chain links TRBV20-1 with TRBJ2-7; D possibly corresponds to TRBD1 (5 bases). The read ends 3 residues early relative to the CDR3; the germline J gene fills the gap. Germline CDR1 is DFQATT and CDR2 is SNEGSKA (reference sequence). This CDR3 comprises 14 residues. V was cut by 4 bases and J by 0 bases, with 13 bases left in between.

Note on this clone: The sequenced fragment ends 3 residues before the CDR3 boundary, so the rest is inferred from the germline J gene. V and J are TRBV5-1 and TRBJ2-7, with no clear D. The length of the CDR3 is 18 residues. Germline lookup yields CDR1 SGHRS and CDR2 YFSETQ. V was trimmed by 0 bases and J by 4 bases, leaving 23 bases between them. The CDR3 is CASSLAFAGSAESYEQYF. CDR3 DNA (partial): TGCGCCAGCAGCTTGGCGTTTGCAGGTTCAGCCGAAAGTTACGAG.

This clone was recorded at least ten times. The CDR3 reads CASSLGRQRYGELFF. The covered CDR3 bases are TGTGCCAGCAGCTTAGGCCGACAGAGGTACGGGGAG. V gene TRBV11-2 combines with J gene TRBJ2-2; tentative D call: TRBD1 (5 bases). The read comes to an end 3 residues before the CDR3 does, leaving the germline J gene to fill in the end. Germline V lookup: CDR1 SGHAT, CDR2 FQNNGV. This CDR3 has 15 amino acids. The ends were cut back, 1 base at V and 7 bases at J, with 13 bases in the middle. The entire variable domain, with the rest obtained from reference TRBV11-2 and TRBJ2-2, is as follows: EAGVAQSPRYKIIEKRQSVAFWCNPISGHATLYWYQQILGQGPKLLIQFQNNGVVDDSQLPKDRFSAERLKGVDSTLKIQPAKLEDSAVYLCASSLGRQRYGELFFGEGSRLTVL.

On this clone itself: With the read ending 3 residues before the CDR3 end, the germline J gene is used to fill in that end. The genes are TRBV2 and TRBJ1-4; a weak D match, TRBD1 (6 bases). From germline, CDR1 is SNHLY and CDR2 FYNNEI. The V and J ends lost 7 bases and 1 base respectively, with 19 bases between them. CDR3 length: 17 amino acids. CDR3 residues: CASTIGGARGTNEKLFF. The DNA read from the CDR3 is TGTGCCAGCACCATCGGGGGGGCGCGGGGAACTAATGAAAAA.

Ten or more counts support this clone. The read ends 3 residues before the CDR3 terminus; that terminus is restored from the germline J gene. The chain carries TRBV10-3 and TRBJ1-5; TRBD1 aligns across 8 bases. The CDR3 spans 14 residues. Germline CDR1 and CDR2: ENHRY and SYGVKD. The ends lost 6 bases at V and 1 base at J; junction bases unmatched: 2. CDR3 residues: CAISRTGSNQPQHF. Incomplete CDR3 DNA: TGTGCCATCAGCAGGACAGGGAGCAATCAGCCC.

This clone has at least ten counts. A read error may produce the germline difference seen at one junction end. The CDR3 end lies 3 residues beyond the end of the read and is filled in from the germline J gene. The J gene is TRBJ2-2, the V gene TRBV7-7; possible D gene TRBD2, 7 bases. The germline gives CDR1 SSHAT, CDR2 FNYEAQ (reference sequence). The CDR3 has 14 amino acids. CDR3 DNA (partial): TGTGCTAGCAGCCATAGGGGGGGAACCGGGGAG. Its protein product is CASSHRGGTGE. The whole CDR3 sequence reads CASSHRGGTGELFF.

Comments on this clone: The read is 3 residues too short to cover the CDR3 end, so that end is filled in from the germline J gene. The chain employs TRBV2 and TRBJ1-1; D is perhaps TRBD1 (5 bases). Deletions cut 6 bases from V and 6 bases from J, with 14 bases between. The CDR3 runs to 13 residues. Germline lookup yields CDR1 SNHLY and CDR2 FYNNEI. CDR3 amino acids: CASSLGRGAEAFF. The sequenced part of the CDR3 DNA is TGTGCCAGCAGCCTCGGTCGGGGGGCTGAA. The full variable domain, rest sourced from reference TRBV2 and TRBJ1-1, is EPEVTQTPSHQVTQMGQEVILRCVPISNHLYFYWYRQILGQKVEFLVSFYNNEISEKSEIFDDQFSVERPDGSNFTLKIRSTKLEDSAMYFCASSLGRGAEAFFGQGTRLTVV.

Concerning this clone: The observed sequence ends 3 residues before the CDR3 terminus, with the missing tail filled in from the germline J gene. The chain employs TRBV2 and TRBJ2-3, with 10 bases lining up with TRBD2. This CDR3 comprises 15 residues. Germline loops: CDR1 SNHLY, CDR2 FYNNEI. CDR3 sequence reads: CASSHGLAVQETQYF. The covered CDR3 bases are TGTGCCAGCAGCCACGGACTAGCGGTACAAGAGACG.

This clone was picked up a small number of times. The sequenced fragment ends 3 residues before the CDR3 boundary, so the rest is inferred from the germline J gene. The chain employs TRBV29-1 and TRBJ2-5; TRBD1 matches 7 bases. V lost 6 bases to trimming and J lost 2 bases; unmatched junction nucleotides: 6. This CDR3 comprises 13 residues. CDR1 SQVTM and CDR2 ANQGSEA come from the germline V gene. This CDR3 is CSVQTGLQETQYF. CDR3 DNA, as far as it was read: TGCAGCGTCCAGACAGGGTTACAAGAGACC. The full variable domain, rest sourced from reference TRBV29-1 and TRBJ2-5, is SAVISQKPSRDICQRGTSLTIQCQVDSQVTMMFWYRQQPGQSLTLIATANQGSEATYESGFVIDKFPISRPNLTFSTLTVSNMSPEDSSIYLCSVQTGLQETQYFGPGTRLLVL.

Details on this clone: The read stops 3 residues short of the end of the CDR3; the missing end is completed from the germline J gene. The chain has TRBV19 and TRBJ1-2, with a weak D call TRBD1 (6 bases). Deletions cut 5 bases from V and 4 bases from J, with 23 bases between. Germline V gene lookup returns CDR1 LNHDA and CDR2 SQIVND (reference sequence). This CDR3 spans 17 amino acids. Incomplete CDR3 DNA: TGTGCCAGTAGTCCCCCCTCGGGGGCGGGGGGCACCTATGGC. Translated: CASSPPSGAGGTYG. The CDR3 as a whole reads CASSPPSGAGGTYGYTF.

This clone has ten or more counts. The read terminates 3 residues before the CDR3 end, so the remaining end is supplied by the germline J gene. V is TRBV20-1 and J is TRBJ1-5; 8 nucleotides agree with TRBD1. The ends lost 0 bases at V and 7 bases at J; junction bases unmatched: 8. Germline CDR1 reads DFQATT; CDR2 reads SNEGSKA (reference sequence). This CDR3 region has 15 residues. The part of the CDR3 DNA that was read is TGCAGTGCTAGAGACCCGGACAGGGAAGTGCAGCCC. Amino acid sequence: CSARDPDREVQP. The whole CDR3 is CSARDPDREVQPQHF.

This clone has a count of ten or more. The read finishes 3 residues shy of the CDR3 end, and the germline J gene is used to complete it. This chain joins TRBV20-1 and TRBJ2-7, with TRBD2 as a possible D gene (6 bases). Trimming shortened V by 6 bases and J by 6 bases, and 24 bases separated the two germline ends. From germline, CDR1 is DFQATT and CDR2 SNEGSKA (reference sequence). The CDR3 extends over 15 amino acids. This chain's CDR3 is CSATPSDNPAGEQYF. The sequenced CDR3 bases are TGCAGTGCGACCCCTAGCGACAACCCCGCAGGCGAG.

This clone was counted ten times or more. Sequencing ends 3 residues short of the CDR3 end; the germline J gene provides the rest. The chain employs TRBV6-1 and TRBJ1-2; D gene unclear. Germline assignment: CDR1 MNHNS and CDR2 SASEGT. V gave up 0 bases and J gave up 4 bases, with 12 bases separating them. This CDR3 spans 15 amino acids. CDR3 DNA, as far as it was read: TGTGCCAGCAGTGAAGCGCCAGGCAGTTCCTATGGC. This codes for CASSEAPGSSYG. The entire CDR3 is CASSEAPGSSYGYTF.

This clone showed up many times. Read data end 3 residues before the CDR3 end; the end is taken from the germline J gene. The V and J genes are TRBV5-1 and TRBJ2-1; D not resolved. CDR1 is SGHRS and CDR2 is YFSETQ in the germline V gene. The CDR3 is made up of 11 amino acids. The V end was cut by 8 bases, the J end by 3 bases, with 6 bases between. This CDR3 reads CARALYNEQFF. CDR3 bases read: TGCGCCAGGGCCCTCTACAATGAG.

This clone was recorded many times. With the read ending 3 residues before the CDR3 end, the germline J gene is used to fill in that end. The V and J genes are TRBV20-1 and TRBJ2-1; D call uncertain. CDR3 length: 15 residues. Germline-derived CDR1 and CDR2 are DFQATT and SNEGSKA (reference sequence). Between the trimmed V and J ends, which lost 6 bases and 0 bases, there was a span of 15 bases. CDR3 in amino acids: CSAPDSTGSYNEQFF. CDR3 DNA (partial): TGCAGTGCGCCAGACTCCACGGGCTCCTACAATGAG.

This clone appeared many times. The CDR3 end lies 3 residues beyond the end of the read and is filled in from the germline J gene. The chain couples TRBV18 to TRBJ2-7; no definite D call. Germline CDR1 reads KGHSH; CDR2 reads LQKENI. This CDR3 region has 16 residues. V lost 0 bases and J 0 bases, leaving 12 bases between the germline ends. CDR3 DNA (partial): TGTGCCAGCTCACCACCGCTCCCCCTAAGCTCCTACGAG. Protein: CASSPPLPLSSYE. The complete CDR3 protein is CASSPPLPLSSYEQYF.

This clone was counted a few times. The sequence runs out 3 residues before the end of the CDR3; the remainder is reconstructed from the germline J gene. This chain connects TRBV6-1 to TRBJ1-3, with 12 nucleotides matching TRBD1. J gave up 4 bases and V 4 bases, and 5 bases lay outside the gene matches. Germline V gene lookup returns CDR1 MNHNS and CDR2 SASEGT. This CDR3 has 16 amino acids. Incomplete CDR3 DNA: TGTGCCAGCAGTGGAGGGACAGGGGGCTCCGGAAACACC. This encodes CASSGGTGGSGNT. In full, the CDR3 is CASSGGTGGSGNTIYF.

This clone was counted ten times or more. The read gets to within 3 residues of the CDR3 end, and the germline J gene fills in the rest. The chain recombines TRBV19 with TRBJ2-2, with 7 nucleotides matching TRBD1. The germline V gene encodes CDR1 LNHDA and CDR2 SQIVND (reference sequence). The CDR3 has 11 residues. Germline trimming cut 7 bases from V and 7 bases from J; bases unmatched to any gene: 0. The covered CDR3 bases are TGTGCCAGTACAGGGGGCGGGGAG. Residues: CASTGGGE. In full, the CDR3 is CASTGGGELFF.

This clone was recorded at least ten times. The CDR3 loop is CASTLGGGNIQYF. CDR3 DNA (partial): TGTGCCTCGACGCTCGGGGGGGGGAACATT. The J gene is TRBJ2-4, the V gene TRBV30; 8 bases are a match to TRBD2. The read comes to an end 3 residues before the CDR3 does, leaving the germline J gene to fill in the end. Per germline, CDR1 GTSNPN and CDR2 SVGIG (reference sequence). The CDR3 runs to 13 residues. V shed 7 bases and J 7 bases; nucleotides not matched to a gene: 9.

Ten or more counts support this clone. The sequenced fragment ends 3 residues before the CDR3 boundary, so the rest is inferred from the germline J gene. This chain links TRBV6-4 with TRBJ2-2; a possible D gene is TRBD2 (6 bases). The CDR3 spans 14 residues. Germline assignment: CDR1 MRHNA and CDR2 SNTAGT. The germline V and J ends were trimmed by 2 bases and 2 bases, with 6 bases remaining between them. The CDR3 sequence: CASSDGTNTGELFF. The part of the CDR3 DNA that was read is TGTGCCAGCAGTGACGGGACTAACACCGGGGAG.

This clone was observed many times. The read falls 3 residues short of the CDR3 end, and the missing part is taken from the germline J gene. The chain uses TRBV5-1 and TRBJ1-5; D is ambiguous. Deletions cut 0 bases from V and 2 bases from J, with 6 bases between. The CDR3 covers 14 residues. CDR1 SGHRS and CDR2 YFSETQ come from the germline V gene. CDR3 bases read: TGCGCCAGCAGCTTGGATATCGGCAATCAGCCC. It translates to CASSLDIGNQP. The entire CDR3 protein reads CASSLDIGNQPQHF.